These 4 T cell receptor beta chains share one sample of origin, sequenced in a study of Graves' ophthalmopathy and Graves' hyperthyroidism. Amplified material comprised TCR beta CDR3 regions derived from RNA transcripts. The workflow started with a first-round RT-PCR run with HTBI primers and then moved on to a second-round multiplex PCR. TCRdb recomputed calls from the multiplex PCR reads with MiXCR, one row per CDR3 protein. Of 650,000 to 800,000 distinct CDR3 sequences in the sample, approximately 39% were seen once. Sequencing was done on a sample of peripheral blood. Receptors originate from an adult man with Graves' ophthalmopathy.

The chain carries TRBV7-2 and TRBJ2-3; D uncertain. Trimming removed 2 bases at V and 3 bases at J, with 9 bases between. The V gene's germline CDR1 is SGHTA and CDR2 FQGNSA. This CDR3 has 14 amino acids. In DNA form, the CDR3 reads TGTGCCAGCAGCTTAAATTCTTGGACAGATACGCAGTATTTT. It is translated as CASSLNSWTDTQYF. Complete variable domain (other parts from reference TRBV7-2 and TRBJ2-3): GAGVSQSPSNKVTEKGKDVELRCDPISGHTALYWYRQSLGQGLEFLIYFQGNSAPDKSGLPSDRFSAERTGGSVSTLTIQRTQQEDSAVYLCASSLNSWTDTQYFGPGTRLTVL.

This clonotype was seen ten or more times. The rearrangement joins TRBV7-2 to TRBJ1-1, with D tentatively TRBD1 (5 bases). The CDR3 length is 15 residues. From germline, CDR1 is SGHTA and CDR2 FQGNSA. The germline V and J ends were trimmed by 5 bases and 4 bases, with 17 bases remaining between them. CDR3 loop: CASSRGRGGSTEAFF. The CDR3 coding sequence is TGTGCCAGCAGCCGAGGAAGGGGTGGAAGCACTGAAGCTTTCTTT.

This clonotype was recorded many times. The chain combines TRBV7-9 with TRBJ2-1; D unresolved. Between the trimmed V and J ends, which lost 5 bases and 4 bases, there was a span of 15 bases. This CDR3 spans 15 amino acids. Germline assignment: CDR1 SEHNR and CDR2 FQNEAQ (reference sequence). As DNA, the CDR3 is TGTGCCAGCAGCCCTCCCCCGGACGGTTACAATGAGCAGTTCTTC. It translates to CASSPPPDGYNEQFF.

The chain is built from TRBV25-1 and TRBJ1-1; no firm D call. V was pared by 4 bases and J by 1 base, with 16 bases between. The CDR3 consists of 16 residues. From germline, CDR1 is MGHDK and CDR2 SYGVNS. The CDR3 DNA sequence: TGTGCCAGCAGTGCTAGAACGTCCACCTCGAACACTGAAGCTTTCTTT. Encoded protein: CASSARTSTSNTEAFF.